Listed here is a single T cell receptor (beta chain). These data originate in a study of blood T cells in healthy people across ages. It was with a sample-barcoded 5' primer and a J-beta primer mix that a second PCR of roughly 7 to 12 cycles was run. TCRdb reanalysed the 5' RACE reads using MiXCR and keeps one entry per CDR3 protein. The table records over 950,000 distinct CDR3 sequences, about two fifths of them present only once. This CDR3 region has 14 residues. The germline gives CDR1 MNHEY, CDR2 SVGAGI. V was cut by 6 bases and J by 5 bases, with 16 bases left in between. The sequencing sample was made of blood. The rearrangement links TRBV6-5 to TRBJ1-2; no firm D call. The sequence derives from a young man in good health. This CDR3 is CASSPDSAGYGYTF. The CDR3, as DNA: TGTGCCAGCAGCCCCGACTCGGCTGGGTATGGCTACACCTTC.